The 25 T cell receptor beta chains listed next were all sequenced from one sample in a study of persistence of HIV-infected CD4 T cells. This nonspecific control used anti-CD3/anti-CD28 bead stimulation of CD4+ T cells. Sorting of responding CD4+ T cells relied on upregulated CD40 ligand together with CD69. This was the immunoSEQ version 4 assay in survey mode. TCRdb's copy holds only in-frame clones and misses some; the assay was immunoSEQ multiplex PCR. The table lists some 50,000 clones, just under 90% of them singletons. No antigen is known for these receptors. The specimen was CD4+ T cells sorted from PBMCs after roughly 20-hour stimulation, collected from a patient who received antiretroviral therapy. These receptor sequences come from an adult woman with HIV who was CMV-seropositive.

The rearrangement uses TRBV5-1 and TRBJ2-3; no firm D call. V dropped 4 bases and J dropped 2 bases, with 11 bases sitting between them. CDR3 length: 14 amino acids. Germline V gene lookup returns CDR1 SGHRS and CDR2 YFSETQ. The DNA of the CDR3 is TGCGCCAGCAGCCAGATGTCACACACAGATACGCAGTATTTT. Its protein is CASSQMSHTDTQYF.

The chain has TRBV20-1 and TRBJ2-2; D might be TRBD1 (6 bases). V lost 3 bases to trimming and J lost 1 base, with 9 bases between them. Germline V gene data show CDR1 as DFQATT and CDR2 as SNEGSKA (reference sequence). The CDR3 runs to 14 residues. CDR3 protein: CSASVRGNTGELFF. CDR3 nucleotide sequence: TGCAGTGCTAGTGTCAGGGGGAACACCGGGGAGCTGTTTTTT.

This clone has just one count. The junction departs from the called germline gene at one end, perhaps through a read error. The chain recombines TRBV2 with TRBJ1-2; 7 bases are a match to TRBD1. The CDR3 runs 13 residues. Germline V gene data show CDR1 as SNHLY and CDR2 as FYNNEI. In DNA form, the CDR3 reads TGTGCCAGCACCGATCGGGGACAGACCCTTCTCTACTTC. Translated: CASTDRGQTLLYF.

The chain links TRBV7-2 to TRBJ1-1, with D tentatively TRBD1 (6 bases). The germline CDR1 and CDR2 sequences are SGHTA and FQGNSA. The length of the CDR3 is 16 residues. Trimming shortened V by 4 bases and J by 5 bases, and 20 bases separated the two germline ends. In DNA, the CDR3 is TGTGCCAGCAGCTCCTACAGGGTCTCGCAGGGTACTGAAGCTTTCTTT. As protein: CASSSYRVSQGTEAFF.

This sequence joins TRBV15 and TRBJ2-4; tentatively, D is TRBD1 or TRBD2 (5 bases each). CDR1 is LNHNV, CDR2 YYDKDF, per germline (reference sequence). The CDR3 extends over 16 amino acids. The V and J ends lost 1 base and 8 bases respectively, with 18 bases between them. For the CDR3, the DNA is TGTGCCACCAGCAGAGTCCGGGGCTCCTTGTCGGACATTCAGTACTTC. Protein sequence: CATSRVRGSLSDIQYF. Supplemented by reference TRBV15 and TRBJ2-4, the full variable domain reads DAMVIQNPRYQVTQFGKPVTLSCSQTLNHNVMYWYQQKSSQAPKLLFHYYDKDFNNEADTPDNFQSRRPNTSFCFLDIRSPGLGDTAMYLCATSRVRGSLSDIQYFGAGTRLSVL.

The rearrangement links TRBV5-1 to TRBJ1-2, with 7 bases fitting TRBD1. The CDR3 spans 16 residues. J gave up 4 bases and V 0 bases, and 9 bases lay outside the gene matches. Germline values: CDR1 SGHRS, CDR2 YFSETQ. The CDR3 DNA reads as TGCGCCAGCAGCTTGGGAGTCCAGGGGGTTGCCTATGGCTACACCTTC. Amino acid sequence: CASSLGVQGVAYGYTF.

The rearrangement joins TRBV10-1 to TRBJ2-5, with 14 nucleotides matching TRBD2. The CDR3 extends over 16 amino acids. From germline, CDR1 is WNHNN and CDR2 SYGVQD (reference sequence). Trimming took 2 bases from V and 2 from J; bases not matched to a gene: 1. Here the CDR3 reads CASSEGTSGGQETQYF. In DNA, the CDR3 is TGCGCCAGCAGTGAGGGGACTAGCGGGGGACAAGAGACCCAGTACTTC.

The chain combines TRBV5-4 with TRBJ1-1; D not certain. The CDR3 is 14 residues long. The V and J ends lost 6 bases and 0 bases respectively, with 12 bases between them. Germline-derived CDR1 and CDR2 are SGHNT and YYREEE (reference sequence). The CDR3 DNA is TGTGCCAGCACTCCCTTCCGCATGAACACTGAAGCTTTCTTT. This gives the protein CASTPFRMNTEAFF.

V is TRBV14 and J is TRBJ2-3; 9 positions match TRBD1. Trimming removed 0 bases from V and 5 bases from J; junction bases left unmatched: 9. The CDR3 consists of 17 residues. The germline V gene encodes CDR1 SGHDN and CDR2 FVKESK. CDR3 protein: CASSQDRRGQGKDTQYF. CDR3 bases: TGTGCCAGCAGCCAAGATAGGCGGGGACAGGGCAAAGATACGCAGTATTTT. The whole variable domain, filled in from reference TRBV14 and TRBJ2-3, reads EAGVTQFPSHSVIEKGQTVTLRCDPISGHDNLYWYRRVMGKEIKFLLHFVKESKQDESGMPNNRFLAERTGGTYSTLKVQPAELEDSGVYFCASSQDRRGQGKDTQYFGPGTRLTVL.

V usage is TRBV29-1 and J usage is TRBJ1-3; no reliable D call. The V end lost 5 bases, the J end lost 0 bases, and 5 bases lay between the germline ends. Per the germline V gene, CDR1 is SQVTM and CDR2 is ANQGSEA. The CDR3 covers 12 residues. The CDR3 spells CSVSNSGNTIYF. Written as DNA, the CDR3 is TGCAGCGTTTCAAACTCTGGAAACACCATATATTTT.

This chain links TRBV27 with TRBJ2-7; TRBD1 matches 8 bases. The CDR3 is 15 amino acids. Germline V gene data show CDR1 as MNHEY and CDR2 as SMNVEV (reference sequence). The V and J ends lost 6 bases and 2 bases, in that order; junction bases with no gene match: 9. The CDR3: CASSQSRGPTYEQYF. As DNA, the CDR3 is TGTGCCAGCAGCCAATCCAGGGGGCCGACCTACGAGCAGTACTTC.

J is TRBJ1-5 and V is TRBV19; 11 nucleotides align to TRBD1. J lost 0 bases, V lost 3 bases, and 25 bases had no gene match. The CDR3 covers 24 residues. Germline CDR1 is LNHDA and CDR2 is SQIVND (reference sequence). As DNA, the CDR3 is TGTGCCAGTAGTATTCCCCGACCGGGACAGGGGGAGATTCGGGGAAAAGATAGCAATCAGCCCCAGCATTTT. This encodes CASSIPRPGQGEIRGKDSNQPQHF.

The rearrangement links TRBV9 to TRBJ1-4; 7 bases match TRBD1. This CDR3 is built from 14 residues. The germline V gene has CDR1 SGDLS and CDR2 YYNGEE. Germline trimming cut 0 bases from V and 4 bases from J; bases unmatched to any gene: 0. CDR3: CASSVGQGNEKLFF. DNA for the CDR3: TGTGCCAGCAGCGTAGGACAGGGTAATGAAAAACTGTTTTTT.

The chain uses TRBV30 and TRBJ2-6, with D hard to call. CDR3 length: 13 residues. Per the germline V gene, CDR1 is GTSNPN and CDR2 is SVGIG (reference sequence). V dropped 0 bases and J dropped 1 base, with 1 base sitting between them. The CDR3 DNA is TGTGCCTGGAGTGTTTCTGGGGCCAACGTCCTGACTTTC. Amino acid sequence: CAWSVSGANVLTF.

The genes are TRBV7-6 and TRBJ2-3; D not certain. Trimming cost V 1 base and J 4 bases, with 12 bases left between them. Per the germline V gene, CDR1 is SGHVS and CDR2 is FNYEAQ. The CDR3 is 15 residues long. CDR3 residues: CASSLGLDWADTQYF. CDR3 DNA: TGTGCCAGCAGCTTAGGATTAGACTGGGCAGATACGCAGTATTTT. Looking up the rest from reference TRBV7-6 and TRBJ2-3 gives the full variable domain: GAGVSQSPRYKVTKRGQDVALRCDPISGHVSLYWYRQALGQGPEFLTYFNYEAQQDKSGLPNDRFSAERPEGSISTLTIQRTEQRDSAMYRCASSLGLDWADTQYFGPGTRLTVL.

The chain joins TRBV24-1 to TRBJ2-2, with D perhaps being TRBD1 or TRBD2 (6 bases each). V was cut by 2 bases and J by 1 base, with 16 bases left in between. From germline, CDR1 is KGHDR and CDR2 SFDVKD. This CDR3 has 18 amino acids. CDR3 protein: CATSDSLLRGRNTGELFF. DNA of the CDR3: TGTGCCACCAGTGATTCATTACTCCGGGGGCGGAACACCGGGGAGCTGTTTTTT.

J is TRBJ1-1 and V is TRBV29-1; D remains unclear. Germline assignment: CDR1 SQVTM and CDR2 ANQGSEA. The CDR3 is made up of 12 amino acids. V was trimmed by 3 bases and J by 8 bases, leaving 13 bases between them. CDR3 sequence: CSVDGFSAEAFF. In DNA, the CDR3 is TGCAGCGTTGATGGGTTTTCGGCAGAAGCTTTCTTT.

This chain links TRBV5-1 with TRBJ2-2; TRBD2 matches at 10 bases. CDR1 and CDR2 from the germline V gene are SGHRS and YFSETQ. This CDR3 is built from 16 residues. Losses at the gene ends were 0 bases for V and 4 bases for J; bases not matched to a gene: 3. The CDR3 region is CASSLESSGSTGELFF. In DNA, the CDR3 is TGCGCCAGCAGCTTGGAGTCTAGCGGGAGCACCGGGGAGCTGTTTTTT.

About this clone itself: Other nucleotide sequences in the sample specify the same CDR3. This CDR3 reads CASSQGRTEAFF. The CDR3, as DNA: TGTGCCAGCAGCCAGGGACGAACTGAAGCTTTCTTT. V gene TRBV3-1 (or the pseudogene TRBV3-2) combines with J gene TRBJ1-1, with a tentative D call TRBD1 (5 bases). In germline, CDR1 is LGHDT, CDR2 YNNKEL (reference sequence). CDR3 length: 12 amino acids. The ends were cut back, 3 bases at V and 5 bases at J, with 7 bases in the middle.

This clone was counted once. The chain employs TRBV7-8 and TRBJ2-5; D remains unclear. Germline-derived CDR1 and CDR2 are SGHVS and FQNEAQ. This CDR3 is built from 12 residues. V was clipped by 3 bases and J by 5 bases, with 7 bases between them. This CDR3 is CASSLLGETQYF. CDR3 bases: TGTGCCAGCAGCTTGCTAGGGGAGACCCAGTACTTC. The full variable domain, rest sourced from reference TRBV7-8 and TRBJ2-5, is GAGVSQSPRYKVAKRGQDVALRCDPISGHVSLFWYQQALGQGPEFLTYFQNEAQLDKSGLPSDRFFAERPEGSVSTLKIQRTQQEDSAVYLCASSLLGETQYFGPGTRLLVL.

This chain links TRBV3-1 (or the pseudogene TRBV3-2) with TRBJ1-2; maybe TRBD1 (6 bases). The germline V and J ends were trimmed by 5 bases and 6 bases, with 25 bases remaining between them. CDR3 length: 17 amino acids. Germline V gene data show CDR1 as LGHDT and CDR2 as YNNKEL (reference sequence). Here the CDR3 DNA reads TGTGCCAGCAGCAAGTTCGGAAGTTCGGGGGGGCGGGATGGCTACACCTTC. It specifies CASSKFGSSGGRDGYTF.

This sequence joins TRBV11-3 and TRBJ1-1; no firm D call. Germline loops: CDR1 SGHNT, CDR2 YENEEA. Trimming took 1 base from V and 8 from J, leaving 11 bases between them. The CDR3 extends over 13 amino acids. CDR3: CASSLVSRDEAFF. The CDR3 coding sequence is TGTGCCAGCAGCTTAGTCAGTAGAGACGAAGCTTTCTTT. The entire variable domain, with the rest obtained from reference TRBV11-3 and TRBJ1-1, is as follows: EAGVVQSPRYKIIEKKQPVAFWCNPISGHNTLYWYLQNLGQGPELLIRYENEEAVDDSQLPKDRFSAERLKGVDSTLKIQPAELGDSAVYLCASSLVSRDEAFFGQGTRLTVV.

V and J are TRBV3-1 (or the pseudogene TRBV3-2) and TRBJ2-5; D is perhaps TRBD2 (6 bases). The CDR3 loop spans 15 amino acids. Germline CDR1 LGHDT, CDR2 YNNKEL (reference sequence). The V end was cut by 0 bases, the J end by 3 bases, with 11 bases between. CDR3 in amino acids: CASSQERRREETQYF. CDR3 sequence (DNA): TGTGCCAGCAGCCAAGAAAGGAGGAGGGAAGAGACCCAGTACTTC.

The chain recombines TRBV18 with TRBJ2-1, with 9 bases matching TRBD1. V was pared by 5 bases and J by 6 bases, with 8 bases of the junction left unmatched. The germline V gene has CDR1 KGHSH and CDR2 LQKENI. This CDR3 contains 15 residues. The CDR3 protein is CASSNRDRVGNEQFF. The CDR3 region has the DNA TGTGCCAGCTCAAACCGGGACAGGGTGGGCAATGAGCAGTTCTTC. Full variable domain (remainder filled in from reference TRBV18 and TRBJ2-1): NAGVMQNPRHLVRRRGQEARLRCSPMKGHSHVYWYRQLPEEGLKFMVYLQKENIIDESGMPKERFSAEFPKEGPSILRIQQVVRGDSAAYFCASSNRDRVGNEQFFGPGTRLTVL.

V and J are TRBV30 and TRBJ1-5; 8 positions agree with TRBD1. Germline CDR1 GTSNPN, CDR2 SVGIG (reference sequence). This CDR3 has 14 amino acids. Germline trimming cut 6 bases from V and 2 bases from J; bases unmatched to any gene: 6. CDR3 sequence: CACVGGQGNQPQHF. CDR3 bases: TGTGCCTGCGTGGGGGGACAGGGCAATCAGCCCCAGCATTTT.